These T cell receptor beta chains were read from a single sample in a study of T cells in Graves' hyperthyroidism and ophthalmopathy. TCRdb redid the calling of the multiplex PCR reads with MiXCR, one entry per CDR3 protein. The table includes 300,000 to 400,000 distinct CDR3 sequences, approximately 14% detected once. The specimen sequenced was blood. These receptors were taken from a woman aged 25 to 45 with Graves' hyperthyroidism. CDR3s include the opening cysteine and the closing phenylalanine or tryptophan. A D gene is named only where the DNA matches it firmly. Some rows have no size entry. The others give once, few or many, or a class for an expanded clone.

D	V	J	size	DNA	CDR3
NA	TRBV2	TRBJ2-7	NA	TGTGCCAGCAGTTCCTCAGGGAGCGAGCAGTACTTC	CASSSSGSEQYF
NA	TRBV30	TRBJ2-7	many	TGTGCCTGGAGTGTGAGACTTCCTCGTTACGAGCAGTACTTC	CAWSVRLPRYEQYF
NA	TRBV3-1	TRBJ2-4	many	TGTGCCAGCAGCCAAGATTGGGTCAGTAAAAACATTCAGTACTTC	CASSQDWVSKNIQYF
NA	TRBV20-1	TRBJ2-7	NA	TGCAGTGCTACGTTAGGGGGAGGTTTAAGCTCCTACGAGCAGTACTTC	CSATLGGGLSSYEQYF
NA	TRBV7-2	TRBJ1-2	many	TGTGCCAGCAGCTTATTTGCGGATATGGACTATGGCTACACCTTC	CASSLFADMDYGYTF
NA	TRBV20-1	TRBJ1-1	few	TGCAGTGCTGGAGGAGACGCCATGAACACTGAAGCTTTCTTT	CSAGGDAMNTEAFF
NA	TRBV2	TRBJ2-3	many	TGTGCCAGCAGTGTACTAGACCATCGTGCAGATACGCAGTATTTT	CASSVLDHRADTQYF
NA	TRBV20-1	TRBJ2-7	few	TGCAGTGCTAGAGACGACCAGTCGGGCTACGAGCAGTACTTC	CSARDDQSGYEQYF
TRBD2	TRBV7-6	TRBJ2-7	NA	TGTGCCAGCAGCGGGTGGGGAGCGGGAGGGTTCTACGAGCAGTACTTC	CASSGWGAGGFYEQYF
NA	TRBV5-5	TRBJ2-5	NA	TGTGCCAGCAGCTCAACAGGGTTAGGAGAGACCCAGTACTTC	CASSSTGLGETQYF
NA	TRBV14	TRBJ1-1	few	TGTGCCAGCAGCCAGGGGGCGAGGACTGAAGCTTTCTTT	CASSQGARTEAFF
NA	TRBV7-8	TRBJ2-3	many	TGTGCCAGCAGCATTCTTAGGTGGGCCACAGATACGCAGTATTTT	CASSILRWATDTQYF
NA	TRBV10-3	TRBJ1-5	NA	TGTGCCATCGCAGGCGCCCCCAGCAATCAGCCCCAGCATTTT	CAIAGAPSNQPQHF
NA	TRBV27	TRBJ1-1	many	TGTGCCAGCAGTTTGGCAGCTAACACTGAAGCTTTCTTT	CASSLAANTEAFF
NA	TRBV13	TRBJ2-2	NA	TGTGCCAGCAGCGGAAACACCGGGGAGCTGTTTTTT	CASSGNTGELFF
NA	TRBV5-1	TRBJ2-3	many	TGCGCCAGCAGCATCTCTGGGGGTACGCAGTATTTT	CASSISGGTQYF
TRBD1	TRBV6-1	TRBJ2-2	NA	TGTGCCAGCAGGAAGGCAAGGACAGGGGGATTCACCGGGGAGCTGTTTTTT	CASRKARTGGFTGELFF
NA	TRBV20-1	TRBJ2-7	many	TGCAGTGCCACCACCGACGACGAGCAGTACTTC	CSATTDDEQYF
NA	TRBV3-1	TRBJ1-5	many	TGTGCCAGCAGCCAAGATCCATCACATCAGCCCCAGCATTTT	CASSQDPSHQPQHF
TRBD1	TRBV28	TRBJ2-2	NA	TGTGCCAGCAGCCCCCCGGGACAGCACGGCGGGGAGCTGTTTTTT	CASSPPGQHGGELFF
NA	TRBV12-3/TRBV12-4	TRBJ2-7	many	TGTGCCAGCAGTTTACCCCGCAACGTGGGCGCCAGCTCCTACGAGCAGTACTTC	CASSLPRNVGASSYEQYF
NA	TRBV30	TRBJ1-5	few	TGTGCCTGGAGACGGAACAGTAATCAGCCCCAGCATTTT	CAWRRNSNQPQHF
TRBD2	TRBV28	TRBJ2-1	NA	TGTGCCAGCACCAGGGGACTAGATTTGGATGAGCAGTTCTTC	CASTRGLDLDEQFF
NA	TRBV4-2	TRBJ1-3	few	TGTGCCAGCAGCCAAGATGGGGCAGCTTCTGGAAACACCATATATTTT	CASSQDGAASGNTIYF
TRBD2	TRBV5-6	TRBJ2-1	many	TGTGCCAGCGCTAGCGGGAGCGATGAGCAGTTCTTC	CASASGSDEQFF